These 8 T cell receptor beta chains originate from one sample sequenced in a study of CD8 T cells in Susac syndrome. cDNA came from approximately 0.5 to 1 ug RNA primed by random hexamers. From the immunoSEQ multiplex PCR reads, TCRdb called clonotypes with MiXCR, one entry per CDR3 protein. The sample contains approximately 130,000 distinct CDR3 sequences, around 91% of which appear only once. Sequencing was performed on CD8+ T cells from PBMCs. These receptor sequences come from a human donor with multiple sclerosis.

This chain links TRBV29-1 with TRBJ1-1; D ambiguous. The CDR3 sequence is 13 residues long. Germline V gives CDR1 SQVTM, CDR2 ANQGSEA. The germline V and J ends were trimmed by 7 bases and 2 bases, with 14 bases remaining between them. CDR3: CSDLAPENTEAFF. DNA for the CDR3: TGCAGCGATTTAGCCCCAGAAAACACTGAAGCTTTCTTT.

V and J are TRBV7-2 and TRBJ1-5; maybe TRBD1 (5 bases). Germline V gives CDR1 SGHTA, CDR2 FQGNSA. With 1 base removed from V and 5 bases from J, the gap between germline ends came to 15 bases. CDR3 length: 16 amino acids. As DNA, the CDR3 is TGTGCCAGCAGCTTAGGGCCGGGCCAAGGGGATCAGCCCCAGCATTTT. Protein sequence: CASSLGPGQGDQPQHF. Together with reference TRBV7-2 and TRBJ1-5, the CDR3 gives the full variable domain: GAGVSQSPSNKVTEKGKDVELRCDPISGHTALYWYRQSLGQGLEFLIYFQGNSAPDKSGLPSDRFSAERTGGSVSTLTIQRTQQEDSAVYLCASSLGPGQGDQPQHFGDGTRLSIL.

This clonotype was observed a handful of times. CDR3 residues: CASSFGNTIYF. The CDR3 nucleotides are TGTGCCAGCAGTTTTGGAAACACCATATATTTT. The V gene is TRBV27, the J gene TRBJ1-3; unclear D gene. This CDR3 is 11 amino acids long. Trimming removed 3 bases from V and 3 bases from J, with 0 bases in between. Per the germline V gene, CDR1 is MNHEY and CDR2 is SMNVEV (reference sequence).

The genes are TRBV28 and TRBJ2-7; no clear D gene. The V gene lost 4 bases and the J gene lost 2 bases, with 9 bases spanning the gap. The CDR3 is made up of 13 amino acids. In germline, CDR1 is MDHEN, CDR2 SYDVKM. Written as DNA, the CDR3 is TGTGCCAGCAGTTCCTCTTTGGCCTACGAGCAGTACTTC. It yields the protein CASSSSLAYEQYF. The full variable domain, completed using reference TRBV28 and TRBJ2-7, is DVKVTQSSRYLVKRTGEKVFLECVQDMDHENMFWYRQDPGLGLRLIYFSYDVKMKEKGDIPEGYSVSREKKERFSLILESASTNQTSMYLCASSSSLAYEQYFGPGTRLTVT.

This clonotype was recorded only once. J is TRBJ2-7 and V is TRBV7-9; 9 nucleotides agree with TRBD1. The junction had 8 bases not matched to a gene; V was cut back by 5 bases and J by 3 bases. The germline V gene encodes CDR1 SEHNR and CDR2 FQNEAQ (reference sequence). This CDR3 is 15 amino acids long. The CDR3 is CASSLGQGDFYEQYF. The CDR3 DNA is TGTGCCAGCAGCCTGGGACAGGGAGATTTCTACGAGCAGTACTTC.

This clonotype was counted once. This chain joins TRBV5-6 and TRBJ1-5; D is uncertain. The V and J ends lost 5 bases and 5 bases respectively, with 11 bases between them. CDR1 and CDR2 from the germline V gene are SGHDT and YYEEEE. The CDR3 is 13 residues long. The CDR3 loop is CASSTPGDQPQHF. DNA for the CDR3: TGTGCCAGCAGTACTCCCGGGGATCAGCCCCAGCATTTT.

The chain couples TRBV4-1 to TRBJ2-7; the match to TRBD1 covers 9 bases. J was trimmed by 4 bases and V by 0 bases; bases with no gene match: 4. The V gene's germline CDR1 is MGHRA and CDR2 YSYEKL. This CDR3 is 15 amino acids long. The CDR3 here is CASSQESGQGYEQYF. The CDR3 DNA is TGCGCCAGCAGCCAAGAGTCAGGACAGGGGTACGAGCAGTACTTC.

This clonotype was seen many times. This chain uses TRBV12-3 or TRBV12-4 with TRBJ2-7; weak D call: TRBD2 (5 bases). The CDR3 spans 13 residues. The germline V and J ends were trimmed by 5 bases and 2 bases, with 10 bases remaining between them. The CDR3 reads CASSPGGTYEQYF. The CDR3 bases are TGTGCCAGCAGTCCAGGAGGTACCTACGAGCAGTACTTC.